The following is a T cell receptor (delta chain) sequence with its context. The antigen is not known. This sample was included in a study of Vδ1+ human thymocytes. Study-wide findings and caveats: Thymic TRG and TRD repertoires appeared highly polyclonal. Approximately 20% of thymic delta-chain sequences were Vdelta2, with few Vdelta3, unlike blood Vdelta1+ controls.

Purity of the sorted Vdelta1+ thymocytes ranged from roughly 98% to 99.6%. Per germline, CDR1 TSWWSYY and CDR2 QGS. This CDR3 comprises 16 residues. The junction had 13 bases not matched to a gene; V was cut back by 4 bases and J by 6 bases. The template was reverse-transcribed extracted RNA. Pooled V-gene forward primers with one constant-region reverse primer generated the CDR3 amplicons by multiplex PCR. TCRdb used CATT to re-call clones from the multiplex PCR reads. The table shows roughly 50,000 delta-chain clones, with about 16% occurring only once. The origin of this receptor is a boy less than two years old who had congenital heart surgery. The J gene is TRDJ1, the V gene TRDV1, with 8 bases that match TRDD3. Sample: Vdelta1+ gamma-delta thymocytes from the thymus. Regarding subset: FACS-sorted CD3+ TCRalphabeta- TCRVdelta1+ TCRVdelta2- thymocytes. CDR3 sequence reads: CALGALPLLGAHKLIF. The CDR3 DNA reads TGTGCTCTTGGGGCGTTACCTTTACTGGGGGCCCATAAACTCATCTTT.